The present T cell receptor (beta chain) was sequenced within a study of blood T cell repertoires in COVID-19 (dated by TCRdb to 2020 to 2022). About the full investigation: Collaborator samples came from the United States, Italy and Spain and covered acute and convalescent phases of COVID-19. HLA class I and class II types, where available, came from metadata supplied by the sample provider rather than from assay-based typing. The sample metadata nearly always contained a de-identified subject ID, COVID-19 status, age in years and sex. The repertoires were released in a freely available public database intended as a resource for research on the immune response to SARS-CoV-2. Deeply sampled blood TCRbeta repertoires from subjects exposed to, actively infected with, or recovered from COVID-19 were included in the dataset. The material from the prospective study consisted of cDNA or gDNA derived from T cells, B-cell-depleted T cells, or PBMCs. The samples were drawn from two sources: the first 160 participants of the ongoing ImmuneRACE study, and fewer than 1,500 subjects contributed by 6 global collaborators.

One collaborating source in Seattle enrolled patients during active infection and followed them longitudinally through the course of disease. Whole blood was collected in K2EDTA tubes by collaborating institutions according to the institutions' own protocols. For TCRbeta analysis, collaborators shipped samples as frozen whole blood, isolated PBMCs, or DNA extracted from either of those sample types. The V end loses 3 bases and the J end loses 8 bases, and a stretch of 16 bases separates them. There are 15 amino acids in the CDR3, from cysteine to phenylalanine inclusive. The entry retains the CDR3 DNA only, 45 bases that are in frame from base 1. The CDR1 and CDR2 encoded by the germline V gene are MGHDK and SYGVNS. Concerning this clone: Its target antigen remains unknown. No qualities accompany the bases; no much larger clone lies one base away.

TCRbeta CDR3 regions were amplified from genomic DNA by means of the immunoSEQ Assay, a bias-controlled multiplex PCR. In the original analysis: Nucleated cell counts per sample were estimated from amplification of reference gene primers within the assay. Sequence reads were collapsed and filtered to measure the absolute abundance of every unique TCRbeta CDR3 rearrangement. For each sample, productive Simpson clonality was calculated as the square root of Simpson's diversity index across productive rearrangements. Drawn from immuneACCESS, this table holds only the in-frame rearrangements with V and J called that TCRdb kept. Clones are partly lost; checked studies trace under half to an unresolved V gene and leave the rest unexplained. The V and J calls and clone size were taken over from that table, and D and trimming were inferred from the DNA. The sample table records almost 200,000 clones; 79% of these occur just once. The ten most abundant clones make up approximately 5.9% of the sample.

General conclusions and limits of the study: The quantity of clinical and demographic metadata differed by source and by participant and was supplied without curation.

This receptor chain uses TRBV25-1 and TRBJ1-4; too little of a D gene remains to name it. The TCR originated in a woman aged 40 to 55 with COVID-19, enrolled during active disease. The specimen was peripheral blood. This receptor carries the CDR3 CASSDHHNNGEKLFF. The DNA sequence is TGTGCCAGCAGTGATCACCATAATAACGGGGAAAAACTGTTTTTT. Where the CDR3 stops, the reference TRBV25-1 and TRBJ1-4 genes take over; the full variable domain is EADIYQTPRYLVIGTGKKITLECSQTMGHDKMYWYQQDPGMELHLIHYSYGVNSTEKGDLSSESTVSRIRTEHFPLTLESARPSHTSQYLCASSDHHNNGEKLFFGSGTQLSVL.